The text below deals with one TCR beta chain. The data were obtained in a study of blood T cell repertoires in COVID-19. Study-wide context: The origin of the acute and convalescent COVID-19 samples was the United States, Italy and Spain. Sample material is recorded as cDNA or gDNA derived from T cells, B-cell-depleted T cells, or PBMCs.

Deletions cut 1 base from V and 2 bases from J, with 6 bases between. The CDR3 consists of 14 residues. Germline lookup yields CDR1 MDHEN and CDR2 SYDVKM. Original methodology: From reference gene primer amplification, estimates of nucleated cell counts were derived. Sequencing was performed with immunoSEQ multiplex PCR; in TCRdb, only in-frame clones are kept and a portion is missing. V, J and clone size reflect that table, while D and trimming were determined from the DNA. In the table there are 200,000 to 250,000 clones, roughly 85% of which are singletons. Material for sequencing was peripheral blood. The sequence was collected from a woman in her 70s with COVID-19, enrolled during active disease. The chain carries TRBV28 and TRBJ1-3; a weak D match, TRBD1 (6 bases). The CDR3 sequence is CASSLSGAGNTIYF. Here the CDR3 DNA reads TGTGCCAGCAGTTTATCAGGGGCTGGAAACACCATATATTTT.